The 7 T cell receptor beta chains presented below share a single source sample, sequenced in a study of T cells in women clearing cervical HPV infection. Some clones are missing from TCRdb's copy, which holds only in-frame ones; the method was immunoSEQ multiplex PCR. The table lists tens of thousands of clones. Material for sequencing was blood buffy coat. The receptor set was obtained from a woman aged 18-69 years with a cervical HPV16 infection that either progressed to CIN3+ or cleared (not recorded which).

Of note for this clone: The read finishes 3 residues shy of the CDR3 end, and the germline J gene is used to complete it. The rearrangement joins TRBV5-1 to TRBJ2-6; D not certain. Germline CDR1 reads SGHRS; CDR2 reads YFSETQ. V lost 0 bases and J lost 1, with 5 bases in between. The CDR3 is made up of 15 amino acids. CDR3 loop: CASSLDGSGANVLTF. The DNA read from the CDR3 is TGCGCCAGCAGCTTGGACGGGTCTGGGGCCAACGTC.

A note on this clone: Coverage ceases 3 residues before the CDR3 finishes, and the germline J gene fills in the end. V and J are TRBV4-1 and TRBJ2-3; TRBD2 matches at 12 bases. Germline CDR1 and CDR2: MGHRA and YSYEKL. J lost 4 bases, V lost 2 bases, and 4 bases had no gene match. CDR3 length equals 16 residues. The CDR3 bases that were read are TGCGCCAGCAGCCAATCACTAGCGGGGGGCTCAGATACG. This codes for CASSQSLAGGSDT. The whole CDR3 protein reads CASSQSLAGGSDTQYF.

About this clone: The observed sequence ends 3 residues before the CDR3 terminus, with the missing tail filled in from the germline J gene. The chain joins TRBV30 to TRBJ2-3; TRBD1 matches 8 bases. Germline CDR1 reads GTSNPN; CDR2 reads SVGIG (reference sequence). The length of the CDR3 is 13 residues. Incomplete CDR3 DNA: TGTGCCTCCAGACAGGGGATGAATCAGCCG. Translated: CASRQGMNQP. The CDR3, in full, reads CASRQGMNQPQYF.

As regards this clone: Sequencing ends 3 residues short of the CDR3 end; the germline J gene provides the rest. The rearrangement links TRBV10-3 to TRBJ2-1; perhaps TRBD1 as D (6 bases). CDR1 is ENHRY, CDR2 SYGVKD, per germline. V was trimmed by 5 bases and J by 9 bases, leaving 17 bases between them. The CDR3 consists of 14 residues. The sequenced CDR3 bases are TGTGCCATCAGTTACAGGGAACCCGGAGGTGAG. This translates into CAISYREPGGE. The full CDR3 sequence reads CAISYREPGGEQFF.

About this clone itself: Read data end 3 residues before the CDR3 end; the end is taken from the germline J gene. The chain links TRBV10-3 to TRBJ2-1; 8 positions agree with TRBD2. CDR1 is ENHRY and CDR2 is SYGVKD in the germline V gene. The CDR3 runs to 17 residues. With 0 bases clipped from V and 1 base from J, the junction kept 5 bases outside the gene matches. The CDR3 is CAISESKASGSYNEQFF. CDR3 bases read: TGTGCCATCAGTGAGTCGAAGGCTAGCGGGTCCTACAATGAG.

As to this clone: Read data end 3 residues before the CDR3 end; the end is taken from the germline J gene. This chain uses TRBV4-2 with TRBJ2-3, with 9 bases fitting TRBD2. The V and J ends lost 0 bases and 5 bases, in that order; junction bases with no gene match: 12. This CDR3 has 18 residues. CDR1 and CDR2 from the germline V gene are LGHNA and YNFKEQ. The DNA read from the CDR3 is TGTGCCAGCAGCCAAGAGTTACTAGCGGGTAAATCCGGAGATACG. This sequence encodes CASSQELLAGKSGDT. The CDR3 as a whole reads CASSQELLAGKSGDTQYF.

As to this clone: Read coverage stops 3 residues before the CDR3 terminus; the germline J gene supplies the remainder. This chain joins TRBV30 and TRBJ1-2; no clear D. Germline V CDR1 and CDR2: GTSNPN, SVGIG (reference sequence). The CDR3 is made up of 16 amino acids. The DNA read from the CDR3 is TGTGCCTGGAGTGTTTGGCTCGTTGCGGAATCCTACGAC. Its translation is CAWSVWLVAESYD. The full-length CDR3 reads as CAWSVWLVAESYDYTF.